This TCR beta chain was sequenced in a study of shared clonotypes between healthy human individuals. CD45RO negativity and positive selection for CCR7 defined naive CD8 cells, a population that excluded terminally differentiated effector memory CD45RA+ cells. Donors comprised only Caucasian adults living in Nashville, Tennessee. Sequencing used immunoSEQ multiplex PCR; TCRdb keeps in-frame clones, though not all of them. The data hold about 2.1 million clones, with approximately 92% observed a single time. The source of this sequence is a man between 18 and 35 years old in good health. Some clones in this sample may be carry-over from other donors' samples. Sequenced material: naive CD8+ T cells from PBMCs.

The CDR3 spells CASSLAGRSSYEQYF. CDR3 nucleotide sequence: TGTGCCAGCAGCTTAGCTGGGCGGAGCTCCTACGAGCAGTACTTC. This sequence joins TRBV7-9 and TRBJ2-7; D is uncertain. Germline values: CDR1 SEHNR, CDR2 FQNEAQ (reference sequence). Trimming pared 0 bases from V and 0 bases from J, leaving 9 bases between. The CDR3 has 15 residues.